This T cell receptor beta chain was profiled in a study of stem cell transplantation in POMP-related autoinflammatory disease. Broader study findings: Patients with PRAID showed a restricted number of unique TRB V-J gene pairings.

TCRdb's table, derived via immunoSEQ multiplex PCR, lists solely in-frame clones and lacks some. The sample records 6,500 to 7,500 clones, 80% to 85% being singletons. The CDR3 spans 12 residues. With 3 bases removed from V and 6 bases from J, the gap between germline ends came to 6 bases. The germline CDR1 and CDR2 sequences are SNHLY and FYNNEI. On this clone itself: The target antigen is unknown.

The sample was a CXCR5-defined cell subset from PBMCs. The sequence came from a human donor in good health. The V gene is TRBV2, the J gene TRBJ1-5; D gene unclear. This chain's CDR3 is CASSEWSQPQHF. The CDR3 region has the DNA TGTGCCAGCAGTGAGTGGAGTCAGCCCCAGCATTTT.